This T cell receptor beta chain came from a study of T-cell reconstitution after alpha-beta-depleted transplantation in children. Broader study findings: Reportedly, only several hundred clones from non-depleted graft cells drove alpha-beta T-cell counts at about two months. Diversity and T-cell counts at one year after transplant derived mostly from new T cells. At day 60, the high TCRbeta diversity found in some patients originated from recipient T cells and thymic progenitors that had survived.

Unique molecular identifiers featured in how the TCRbeta library was prepared. A single record per CDR3 protein comes from TCRdb applying MiXCR to the PCR reads. The table records around 190,000 distinct CDR3 sequences, under 8.5% of them present only once. This clonotype came up many times. Its specificity is not known. Germline V gives CDR1 MDHEN, CDR2 SYDVKM. The CDR3 is 15 amino acids. With V trimmed by 3 bases and J by 3 bases, 5 bases remained unmatched. The chain couples TRBV28 to TRBJ2-7; 10 bases map to TRBD2. This receptor was obtained from a boy aged 2 to 9 with acute lymphoblastic leukemia, due to receive a stem cell transplant. The sequencing here drew on PBMCs, taken before TCRalphabeta/CD19-depleted stem cell transplant. Here the CDR3 DNA reads TGTGCCAGCAGTTTTAGCGGGAGGCCGATCTACGAGCAGTACTTC. Translation gives CASSFSGRPIYEQYF.